This TCR beta chain was sequenced during a study of PD-L1 blockade in urothelial cancer. Overall study: The analyses of blood took place 3 weeks (second dose) and 6 weeks after treatment start.

Sequencing was performed with immunoSEQ multiplex PCR; in TCRdb, only in-frame clones are kept and a portion is missing. The sample consists of more than 35,000 clones, approximately 86% of them appearing once. Time point here: pretreatment peripheral blood. The CDR3 consists of 17 residues. V trimming: 5 bases; J trimming: 2 bases; junction bases outside the gene matches: 11. Germline V lookup: CDR1 SGHVS, CDR2 FNYEAQ. The sample consisted of PBMCs, taken around atezolizumab (anti-PD-L1) treatment. The gene calls are TRBV7-6 and TRBJ2-3, with TRBD2 matching over 9 bases. The receptor comes from a man older than 75 with urothelial cancer. The CDR3 coding sequence is TGTGCCAGCAGCCGTAGACTAGCGGAAAAGCCCACAGATACGCAGTATTTT. It is translated as CASSRRLAEKPTDTQYF.